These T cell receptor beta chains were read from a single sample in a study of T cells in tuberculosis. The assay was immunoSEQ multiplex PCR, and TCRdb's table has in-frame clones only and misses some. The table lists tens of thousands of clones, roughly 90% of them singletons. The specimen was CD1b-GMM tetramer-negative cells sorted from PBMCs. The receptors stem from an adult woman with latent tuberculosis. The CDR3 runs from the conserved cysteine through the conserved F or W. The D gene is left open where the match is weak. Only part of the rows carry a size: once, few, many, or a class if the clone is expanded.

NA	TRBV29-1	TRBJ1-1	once	TGCAGCGTTGAGGGACATGAGGAAGCCTTGGGCACTGAAGCTTTCTTT	CSVEGHEEALGTEAFF
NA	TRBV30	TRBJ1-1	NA	TGTGCCTGGAGTGTAGGAGGGACTGAAGCTTTCTTT	CAWSVGGTEAFF
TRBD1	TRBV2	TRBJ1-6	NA	TGTGCCAGCAGGGACAGGCAAGGGAAATATAATTCACCCCTCCACTTT	CASRDRQGKYNSPLHF
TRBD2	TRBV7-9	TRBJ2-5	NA	TGTGCCAGCAGCCCTGATACTAGCGGATTCTGGGAGACCCAGTACTTC	CASSPDTSGFWETQYF
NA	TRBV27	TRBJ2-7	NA	TGTGCCAGCAGTCCCCTGGACAGCTACGAGCAGTACTTC	CASSPLDSYEQYF
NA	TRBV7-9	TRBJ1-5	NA	TGTGCCAGCAGCTTAGACGGGGGACCTCAGCCCCAGCATTTT	CASSLDGGPQPQHF
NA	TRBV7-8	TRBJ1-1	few	TGTGCCAGCAGCTTGGAGGTTATGGTGGGCACTGAAGCTTTCTTT	CASSLEVMVGTEAFF
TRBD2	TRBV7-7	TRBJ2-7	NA	TGTGCTAGCAGCCCTAGCGGGGGAACCTACGAGCAGTACTTC	CASSPSGGTYEQYF
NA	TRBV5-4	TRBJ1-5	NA	TGCGCCAGCATCATTTCTCAGCCCCAGCATTTT	CASIISQPQHF
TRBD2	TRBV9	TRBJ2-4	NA	TGTGCCAGCAGCCCCCCGGGACTAGCTTCAGCCAAAAACATTCAGTACTTC	CASSPPGLASAKNIQYF
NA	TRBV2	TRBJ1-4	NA	TGTGCCAGCAGTGAAGGGGCAGGGATCTATGAAAAACTGTTTTTT	CASSEGAGIYEKLFF
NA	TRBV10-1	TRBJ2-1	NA	TGCGCCAGGACTCCCCCACCGGCCGATGAGCAGTTCTTC	CARTPPPADEQFF
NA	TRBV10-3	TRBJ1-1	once	TGTGCCATCAGTGAGAGATACAGGGATGGTGAAGCTTTCTTT	CAISERYRDGEAFF
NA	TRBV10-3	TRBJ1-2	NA	TGTGCCAAAAACCAAGGGGCCAGGGTTGGACCAAGCTCCGGCTACACCTTC	CAKNQGARVGPSSGYTF
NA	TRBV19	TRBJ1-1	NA	TGTGCCACTGGGGGGGGGACTGAAGCTTTCTTT	CATGGGTEAFF
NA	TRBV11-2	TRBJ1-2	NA	TGTGCCAGCAGCTCCCCCCCCGCGGCGCGTGGCTACACCTTC	CASSSPPAARGYTF
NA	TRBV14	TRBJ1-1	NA	TGTGCCAGCAGCCAAGGACTAGGGCTGAGCACTGAAGCTTTCTTT	CASSQGLGLSTEAFF
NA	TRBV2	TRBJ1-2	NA	TGTGCCAGCAGTGAAGGGACAGTTTGGGTAGGCACCTTC	CASSEGTVWVGTF
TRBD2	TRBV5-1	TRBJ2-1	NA	TGCGCCAGCAGCACCAGCGGGGGTTCCTACAATGAGCAGTTCTTC	CASSTSGGSYNEQFF
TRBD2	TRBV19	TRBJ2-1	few	TGTGCCAGTATGGGCGGGGGGGCCAATGAGCAGTTCTTC	CASMGGGANEQFF
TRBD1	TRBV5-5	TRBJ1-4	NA	TGTGCCAGCAGCTTTTTCGCCTCGGACAGGGGACGTGAAAAACTGTTTTTT	CASSFFASDRGREKLFF
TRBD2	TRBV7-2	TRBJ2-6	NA	TGTGCCAGCAGCAAAGGAGGACTAGTCAACTCTGGGGCCAACGTCCTGACTTTC	CASSKGGLVNSGANVLTF
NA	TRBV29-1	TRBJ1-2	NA	TGCAGCGTTGACCCCGGGTATGGCTACACCTTC	CSVDPGYGYTF
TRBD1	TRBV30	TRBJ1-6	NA	TGTGCCTGGAGTGGACAGGGCCTTAGCTCCTATAATTCACCCCTCCACTTT	CAWSGQGLSSYNSPLHF
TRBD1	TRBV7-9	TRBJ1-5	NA	TGTGCCAGCAGCCTTGGACAGGGGGCTGGGAATCAGCCCCAGCATTTT	CASSLGQGAGNQPQHF
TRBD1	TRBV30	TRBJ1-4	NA	TGTGCCTGGAGCCTGGGGACAGGGGGCGACCTGGGTGAAAAACTGTTTTTT	CAWSLGTGGDLGEKLFF
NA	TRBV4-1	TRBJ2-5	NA	TGCGCCAGCAGCCAAGATCAGGACACCCTTCTTGTGACCCAGTACTTC	CASSQDQDTLLVTQYF
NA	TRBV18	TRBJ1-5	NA	TGTGCCAGCTCACTATTACGGGGACTTGATCAGCCCCAGCATTTT	CASSLLRGLDQPQHF
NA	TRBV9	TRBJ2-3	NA	TGTGCCAGCAGCCTAGAGGGGACAGATACGCAGTATTTT	CASSLEGTDTQYF
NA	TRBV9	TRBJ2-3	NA	TGTGCCAGCAGCCGTCGGGCAGGGGAATACACAGATACGCAGTATTTT	CASSRRAGEYTDTQYF
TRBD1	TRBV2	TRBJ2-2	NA	TGTGCCAGCAGCCGGGACAGAAAAAAGAACACCGGGGAGCTGTTTTTT	CASSRDRKKNTGELFF
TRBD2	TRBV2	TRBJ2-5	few	TGTGCCAGCAGCCCCAGACTAGCGGGGCAAGAGACCCAGTACTTC	CASSPRLAGQETQYF
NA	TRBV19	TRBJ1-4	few	TGTGCCAGTAGTATAAGCCAGGGAGGAAATGAAAAACTGTTTTTT	CASSISQGGNEKLFF
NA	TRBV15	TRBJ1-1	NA	TGTGCCACCAGCCTGACAGGGAACACTGAAGCTTTCTTT	CATSLTGNTEAFF
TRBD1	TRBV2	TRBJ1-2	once	TGTGCCAGCAGTGAGTGGACAGGGGCGAACTATGGCTACACCTTC	CASSEWTGANYGYTF
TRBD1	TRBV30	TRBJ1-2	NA	TGTGCCTGGAGTGTACAGGGGTATGGCTACACCTTC	CAWSVQGYGYTF
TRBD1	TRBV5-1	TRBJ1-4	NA	TGCGCCAGCAGCTTGGATCCGACAGGGATTAATGAAAAACTGTTTTTT	CASSLDPTGINEKLFF
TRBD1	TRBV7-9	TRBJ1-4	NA	TGTGCCAGCAGAGCGACAGGGGAAGAAAAACTGTTTTTT	CASRATGEEKLFF
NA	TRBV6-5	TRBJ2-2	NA	TGTGCCAGCAGTTACGGCAGAAACACCGGGGAGCTGTTTTTT	CASSYGRNTGELFF
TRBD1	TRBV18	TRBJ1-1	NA	TGTGCCAGCTCACCACGCGACAGGGACCTTAACACTGAAGCTTTCTTT	CASSPRDRDLNTEAFF
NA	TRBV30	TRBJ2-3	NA	TGTGCCTGCCCATTCAGCACAGATACGCAGTATTTT	CACPFSTDTQYF
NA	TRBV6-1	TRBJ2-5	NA	TGTGCCAGCAGTGAAGGTCTCAGAAAAGAGACCCAGTACTTC	CASSEGLRKETQYF
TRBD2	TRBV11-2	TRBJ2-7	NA	TGTGCCAGCAGCCCCGGCCTAGCGGGGGGTAGCTCCTACGAGCAGTACTTC	CASSPGLAGGSSYEQYF
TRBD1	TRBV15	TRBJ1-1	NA	TGTGCCACCTCATCGTCGCAGGGGGCGAGGGACACTGAAGCTTTCTTT	CATSSSQGARDTEAFF
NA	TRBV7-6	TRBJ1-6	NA	TGTGCCAGCAGCGGAACAGGGAATTCACCCCTCCACTTT	CASSGTGNSPLHF
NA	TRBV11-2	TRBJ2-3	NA	TGTGCCAGCTGGGGGGCGCTAGCGGATTCAAGGGATACGCAGTATTTT	CASWGALADSRDTQYF
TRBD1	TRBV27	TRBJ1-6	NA	TGTGCCAGCAGTTTAAATGCTTGGGACAGGAATTCACCCCTCCACTTT	CASSLNAWDRNSPLHF
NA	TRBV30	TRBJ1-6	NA	TGTGCCTGGTCCGGGGAGGGTTATTCACCCCTCCACTTT	CAWSGEGYSPLHF
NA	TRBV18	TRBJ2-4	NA	TGTGCCAGCTCACCAGAGGATTTCTGGGACATTCAGTACTTC	CASSPEDFWDIQYF
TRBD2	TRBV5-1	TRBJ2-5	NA	TGCGCCAGCAGCTTCACCAAGACTAGCGGGGGGAAAGAGACCCAGTACTTC	CASSFTKTSGGKETQYF
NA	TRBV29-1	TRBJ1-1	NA	TGCAGCGCTGTCGGACAGAAGAACACTGAAGCTTTCTTT	CSAVGQKNTEAFF
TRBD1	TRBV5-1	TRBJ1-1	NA	TGCGCCAGCAGCTTGTCTCGGACAGGGATCACTGAAGCTTTCTTT	CASSLSRTGITEAFF
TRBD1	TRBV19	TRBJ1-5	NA	TGTGCCAGTAGTATGGAGGGACAGGGGTTAAATCAGCCCCAGCATTTT	CASSMEGQGLNQPQHF
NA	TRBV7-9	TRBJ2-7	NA	TGTGCCAGCAGCTTAGGCGTCTACGAGCAGTACTTC	CASSLGVYEQYF
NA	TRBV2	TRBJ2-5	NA	TGTGCCAGCAGTGAAGGGCCAGGAGAGACCCAGTACTTC	CASSEGPGETQYF
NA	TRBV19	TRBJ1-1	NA	TGTGCCAGTAGTATACGGGGAGGGAACACTGAAGCTTTCTTT	CASSIRGGNTEAFF
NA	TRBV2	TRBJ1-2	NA	TGTGCCAGCAGTGTTTTGACAGGTGGTGGCTACACCTTC	CASSVLTGGGYTF
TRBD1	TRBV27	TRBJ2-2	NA	TGTGCCAGCACCGCCGAGAGGACAGGGGTAAACACCGGGGAGCTGTTTTTT	CASTAERTGVNTGELFF
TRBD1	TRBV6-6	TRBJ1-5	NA	TGTGCCAGCAGTTACTGGACAGGGGCCGGTCAGCCCCAGCATTTT	CASSYWTGAGQPQHF
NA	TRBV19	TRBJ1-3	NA	TGTGCCAGTAGTATCTGGCGCGGAATGAGCTCTGGAAACACCATATATTTT	CASSIWRGMSSGNTIYF